These T cell receptor beta chains were read from a single sample in a study of identical twins. MiXCR was run by TCRdb on the 5' RACE reads, yielding one entry per CDR3 protein. The data show about 660,000 distinct CDR3 sequences, about 9.4% seen once. These data are also associated with another study on yellow fever vaccine responses in identical twins.

The source material was PBMCs. These receptors were collected from a woman younger than 30 in good health. Both conserved end residues are part of each CDR3. The D gene is left open where the match is weak. Not all rows give a size; the values are once, few, many and, for expanded clones, a class.

>TRBJ2-7|many|TRBV6-5|TRBD1
CASSYGDSTYEQYF
TGTGCCAGCAGTTATGGGGACAGTACCTACGAGCAGTACTTC
>TRBJ2-3|few|TRBV7-9|-
CASCGGGSSTDTQYF
TGTGCCAGCTGCGGCGGAGGGTCCAGCACAGATACGCAGTATTTT
>TRBJ2-3|-|TRBV6-2/TRBV6-3|-
CASSPLAERQKTQYF
TGTGCCAGCAGCCCCTTGGCGGAGCGGCAGAAAACGCAGTATTTT
>TRBJ2-3|-|TRBV7-9|-
CASSSTEGDTQYF
TGTGCCAGCAGCTCCACGGAGGGAGATACGCAGTATTTT
>TRBJ1-3|few|TRBV20-1|-
CSARDNRGLRGNTIYF
TGCAGTGCTAGAGATAATCGGGGGTTGCGAGGAAACACCATATATTTT
>TRBJ2-3|many|TRBV7-2|-
CASSLALVAIDTQYF
TGTGCCAGCAGCTTAGCTCTAGTCGCGATAGATACGCAGTATTTT
>TRBJ1-4|few|TRBV11-2|-
CASSSVQGRGEKLFF
TGTGCCAGCAGCTCAGTACAGGGTAGAGGTGAAAAACTGTTTTTT
>TRBJ2-1|many|TRBV7-8|-
CASSLRAGPVSYNEQFF
TGTGCCAGCAGCTTACGGGCGGGGCCCGTCTCCTACAATGAGCAGTTCTTC
>TRBJ1-1|many|TRBV20-1|-
CSARDTGSNTEAFF
TGCAGTGCTAGAGATACGGGCTCGAACACTGAAGCTTTCTTT
>TRBJ2-7|few|TRBV3-1|TRBD1
CASSQGQGARGEQYF
TGTGCCAGCAGCCAAGGACAGGGGGCTAGGGGCGAGCAGTACTTC
>TRBJ1-1|few|TRBV6-5|-
CASSWNPNTEAFF
TGTGCCAGCAGTTGGAACCCGAACACTGAAGCTTTCTTT
>TRBJ2-7|few|TRBV28|-
CASSSPPGPDEQYF
TGTGCCAGCAGCTCACCACCCGGCCCTGACGAGCAGTACTTC
>TRBJ2-7|-|TRBV28|-
CASRKDYEQYF
TGTGCCAGCAGGAAGGACTACGAGCAGTACTTC